The clone carrying this T cell receptor beta chain was seen many times. What it binds is not known. The entry originates in a study of neurological immune-mediated disorders. General study findings and limits: Expansion of TCR clones was greatest in HTLV-1-associated myelopathy and smallest in multiple sclerosis, where it fell below that of healthy controls.

Each CDR3 protein gets one entry after TCRdb re-called the 5' RACE reads with MiXCR. In the table there are 60,000 to 85,000 distinct CDR3 sequences, 4.5% to 5.5% of which are singletons. Deletions cut 0 bases from V and 2 bases from J, with 18 bases between. The CDR3 consists of 18 residues. Germline CDR1 is LGHNA and CDR2 is YSLEER. The material sequenced was PBMCs. This chain connects TRBV4-3 to TRBJ2-3; tentatively, D is TRBD2 (7 bases). The receptor was isolated from a woman between 65 and 79 years old with multiple sclerosis. CDR3 sequence (DNA): TGCGCCAGCAGCCAAGATGAGGGGGGGCTTGGCCCCACAGATACGCAGTATTTT. Protein: CASSQDEGGLGPTDTQYF.